The clone carrying this T cell receptor (beta chain) was observed at least ten times. V was clipped by 1 base and J by 5 bases, with 13 bases between them. Germline CDR1 SGHTS, CDR2 YDEGEE. The CDR3 has 15 amino acids. Every TCR cDNA molecule bore a unique molecular identifier. A single record per CDR3 protein comes from TCRdb applying MiXCR to the 5' RACE reads. The data hold about 43,000 distinct CDR3 sequences, with approximately 22% observed a single time. Time point given: blood at routine non-recurrence follow-up after resection. From tumor, nontumor lung or frozen PBMC, whole RNA was taken unsorted for sequencing. These data originate in a study of spatial heterogeneity in lung cancer. At the level of the study: Samples were obtained from more than 70 donors, all untreated early-stage non-small cell lung cancer patients. The average appearance count of each unique TCR and UMI combination in raw reads was more than 9.5.

The source was PBMCs, collected at follow-up. The chain joins TRBV5-8 to TRBJ1-5, with D tentatively TRBD1 (6 bases). This receptor was taken from a female donor with early-stage non-small cell lung cancer. CDR3 residues: CASSLTGGEDQPQHF. DNA for the CDR3: TGTGCCAGCAGCTTGACGGGGGGCGAGGATCAGCCCCAGCATTTT.